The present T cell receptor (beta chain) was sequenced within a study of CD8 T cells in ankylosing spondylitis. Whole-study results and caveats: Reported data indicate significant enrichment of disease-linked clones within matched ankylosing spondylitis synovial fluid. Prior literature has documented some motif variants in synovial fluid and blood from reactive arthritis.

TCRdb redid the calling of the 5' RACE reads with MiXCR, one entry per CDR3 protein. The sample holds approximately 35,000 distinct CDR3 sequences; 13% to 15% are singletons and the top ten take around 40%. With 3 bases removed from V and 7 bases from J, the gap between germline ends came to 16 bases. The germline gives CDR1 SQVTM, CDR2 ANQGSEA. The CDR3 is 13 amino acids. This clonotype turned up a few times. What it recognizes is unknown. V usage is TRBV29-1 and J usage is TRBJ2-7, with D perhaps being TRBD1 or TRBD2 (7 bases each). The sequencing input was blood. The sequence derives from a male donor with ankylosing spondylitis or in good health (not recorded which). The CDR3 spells CSVESGGAREQYF. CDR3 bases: TGCAGCGTTGAGTCAGGGGGGGCGCGAGAGCAGTACTTC.